A single sample gave rise to the 20 T cell receptor beta chains below, sequenced in a study of T cell responses to AZD1222 COVID-19 vaccine. Repertoires were generated with immunoSEQ multiplex PCR, while TCRdb's copy carries only in-frame clones and drops some. The sample records around 100,000 clones, around 89% being singletons. Sample: peripheral blood, taken on day 0 of AZD1222 vaccination. The receptors originated from an adult in good health.

DNA of the CDR3: TGTGCCAGCAGCTTAGGGGGTACAGGGAGTAACTATGGCTACACCTTC. Its translation: CASSLGGTGSNYGYTF. The chain has TRBV7-2 and TRBJ1-2, with D possibly being TRBD1 (6 bases). The CDR3 is made up of 16 amino acids. V dropped 1 base and J dropped 1 base, with 13 bases sitting between them. CDR1 SGHTA and CDR2 FQGNSA come from the germline V gene.

The rearrangement uses TRBV7-2 and TRBJ1-1; possibly TRBD1 for D (5 bases). The germline CDR1 and CDR2 sequences are SGHTA and FQGNSA. Trimming shortened V by 5 bases and J by 5 bases, and 18 bases separated the two germline ends. The CDR3 runs 15 residues. The CDR3 DNA is TGTGCCAGCAGCCCACAGGAAAGGTCGAGGACTGAAGCTTTCTTT. Its translation is CASSPQERSRTEAFF. The complete variable domain, with remaining parts taken from reference TRBV7-2 and TRBJ1-1, reads GAGVSQSPSNKVTEKGKDVELRCDPISGHTALYWYRQSLGQGLEFLIYFQGNSAPDKSGLPSDRFSAERTGGSVSTLTIQRTQQEDSAVYLCASSPQERSRTEAFFGQGTRLTVV.

V usage is TRBV27 and J usage is TRBJ2-7; D may correspond to TRBD1 or TRBD2 (5 bases each). From germline, CDR1 is MNHEY and CDR2 SMNVEV (reference sequence). This CDR3 has 14 residues. The ends were cut back, 0 bases at V and 4 bases at J, with 10 bases in the middle. CDR3 bases: TGTGCCAGCAGTTTATCGAGGGGCGCGTACGAGCAGTACTTC. Translating it yields CASSLSRGAYEQYF.

The rearrangement uses TRBV27 and TRBJ1-2; 7 bases are a match to TRBD1. After removal of 4 bases from V and 2 bases from J, the junction contained 10 bases not matched to a gene. Germline V gene sequence: CDR1 MNHEY, CDR2 SMNVEV (reference sequence). The CDR3 totals 16 residues. For the CDR3, the DNA is TGTGCCAGCAGTTCTCGGGTGACAGGGACCAACTATGGCTACACCTTC. Translated: CASSSRVTGTNYGYTF.

Concerning this clone itself: At one end the junction does not follow the germline gene, possibly because of a read error. The CDR3: CVSSPTPGHYGYTF. The CDR3 DNA is TGTGTCAGCAGCCCAACCCCGGGACACTATGGCTACACCTTC. This chain connects TRBV11-3 to TRBJ1-2; maybe TRBD1 (5 bases). CDR3 length equals 14 residues. Germline CDR1 is SGHNT and CDR2 is YENEEA.

The chain carries TRBV11-2 and TRBJ2-7; either TRBD1 or TRBD2 may supply D (5 bases each). The CDR3 is made up of 14 amino acids. Germline assignment: CDR1 SGHAT and CDR2 FQNNGV. V shed 5 bases and J shed 1 base, with 12 bases lying between them. The CDR3 DNA is TGTGCCAGCAGCCAACTCGAGGGGTCCTACGAGCAGTACTTC. Protein product: CASSQLEGSYEQYF.

The V gene is TRBV24-1, the J gene TRBJ2-2, with D unclear. The CDR3 is 13 amino acids. Germline assignment: CDR1 KGHDR and CDR2 SFDVKD. Trimming pared 8 bases from V and 4 bases from J, leaving 10 bases between. DNA of the CDR3: TGTGCCACCATGGTGGGAAGCACCGGGGAGCTGTTTTTT. This gives the protein CATMVGSTGELFF.

This sequence joins TRBV11-3 and TRBJ2-1, with a possible D match to TRBD1 (5 bases). The CDR3 is made up of 16 amino acids. V dropped 5 bases and J dropped 5 bases, with 19 bases sitting between them. Per germline, CDR1 SGHNT and CDR2 YENEEA. Here the CDR3 DNA reads TGTGCCAGCAGCGCACCCCTGGCAGGGTGGGACAATGAGCAGTTCTTC. Translating it yields CASSAPLAGWDNEQFF.

J is TRBJ1-4 and V is TRBV4-1; D is ambiguous. The CDR3 contains 15 residues. Germline CDR1 reads MGHRA; CDR2 reads YSYEKL. The ends were cut back, 6 bases at V and 0 bases at J, with 11 bases in the middle. The CDR3 loop reads CASRRTPATNEKLFF. The CDR3 coding sequence is TGCGCCAGCAGAAGGACTCCCGCAACTAATGAAAAACTGTTTTTT.

The chain couples TRBV6-5 to TRBJ1-5; weak D call: TRBD1 (6 bases). The V gene lost 1 base and the J gene lost 4 bases, with 8 bases spanning the gap. This CDR3 region has 14 residues. Germline CDR1 is MNHEY and CDR2 is SVGAGI. In nucleotides, the CDR3 is TGTGCCAGCAGTTACTTAACAGGGAATCAGCCCCAGCATTTT. It is translated as CASSYLTGNQPQHF.

The chain combines TRBV27 with TRBJ2-7; D is unclear. Germline V gene data show CDR1 as MNHEY and CDR2 as SMNVEV (reference sequence). V was pared by 6 bases and J by 1 base, with 7 bases between. The CDR3 totals 12 residues. As DNA, the CDR3 is TGTGCCAGCAGGAGAGGATCCTACGAGCAGTACTTC. This codes for CASRRGSYEQYF.

V and J are TRBV6-2 or TRBV6-3 and TRBJ2-7; D gene ambiguous. The CDR3 consists of 13 residues. V lost 8 bases to trimming and J lost 7 bases, with 18 bases between them. CDR1 and CDR2 from the germline V gene are MNHEY and SVGEGT. CDR3 DNA: TGTGCCAGCGGCCTAGGCGATGAGTGGGAGCAGTACTTC. It specifies CASGLGDEWEQYF.

Only a few counts were recorded for this clone. The chain recombines TRBV29-1 with TRBJ1-4, with TRBD1 matching 8 bases. Looked up from germline, CDR1 is SQVTM and CDR2 is ANQGSEA. The CDR3 is made up of 12 amino acids. The trim removed 7 bases at V and 6 bases at J, leaving 4 bases unmatched. CDR3 nucleotides: TGCAGCGCCGGACAGGGAGATGAAAAACTGTTTTTT. Translating gives CSAGQGDEKLFF. The variable domain in full, with the rest retrieved from reference TRBV29-1 and TRBJ1-4, is SAVISQKPSRDICQRGTSLTIQCQVDSQVTMMFWYRQQPGQSLTLIATANQGSEATYESGFVIDKFPISRPNLTFSTLTVSNMSPEDSSIYLCSAGQGDEKLFFGSGTQLSVL.

This rearrangement joins TRBV29-1 to TRBJ2-3; TRBD1 matches at 7 bases. The CDR3 length is 14 residues. With 8 bases clipped from V and 0 bases from J, the junction kept 8 bases outside the gene matches. CDR1 and CDR2 (germline): SQVTM, ANQGSEA. In DNA, the CDR3 is TGCAGCACAGCACAGGGGTTAAGCACAGATACGCAGTATTTT. It yields the protein CSTAQGLSTDTQYF.

The chain joins TRBV5-4 to TRBJ1-2; D is unclear. Per the germline V gene, CDR1 is SGHNT and CDR2 is YYREEE (reference sequence). The CDR3 is 14 amino acids. Deletions cut 3 bases from V and 4 bases from J, with 13 bases between. The CDR3 is CASSSPAEAYGYTF. CDR3 sequence (DNA): TGTGCCAGCAGCTCCCCCGCGGAGGCCTATGGCTACACCTTC.

The chain uses TRBV30 and TRBJ1-3; D not certain. Trimming removed 0 bases from V and 4 bases from J, with 10 bases in between. The germline gives CDR1 GTSNPN, CDR2 SVGIG (reference sequence). CDR3 size: 14 residues. The CDR3 region is CAWSVRRPGNTIYF. The CDR3 coding sequence is TGTGCCTGGAGTGTACGGCGGCCAGGAAACACCATATATTTT. Complete variable domain (other parts from reference TRBV30 and TRBJ1-3): SQTIHQWPATLVQPVGSPLSLECTVEGTSNPNLYWYRQAAGRGLQLLFYSVGIGQISSEVPQNLSASRPQDRQFILSSKKLLLSDSGFYLCAWSVRRPGNTIYFGEGSWLTVV.

Only one count was recorded for this clone. DNA of the CDR3: TGTGCCAGCTCTCTTACCGGGACTAGCGGGACTGCTAGCACAGATACGCAGTATTTT. Protein: CASSLTGTSGTASTDTQYF. The rearrangement uses TRBV18 and TRBJ2-3, with TRBD2 matching over 13 bases. The CDR3 runs 19 residues. Germline V lookup: CDR1 KGHSH, CDR2 LQKENI. V was pared by 6 bases and J by 0 bases, with 12 bases of the junction left unmatched.

The chain couples TRBV6-2 or TRBV6-3 to TRBJ1-5; D not certain. Germline CDR1 is MNHEY and CDR2 is SVGEGT. V lost 3 bases to trimming and J lost 7 bases, with 10 bases between them. The CDR3 has 13 residues. CDR3 nucleotides: TGTGCCAGCAGTTATGGGCCACAGCAGCCCCAGCATTTT. This encodes CASSYGPQQPQHF.

The chain links TRBV4-3 to TRBJ2-2; no clear D gene. Germline CDR1 is LGHNA and CDR2 is YSLEER. CDR3 length: 13 residues. V was shortened by 1 base and J by 5 bases, with 5 bases between the two germline ends. The CDR3 DNA follows: TGCGCCAGCAGCCAAGGGGAAACCGGGGAGCTGTTTTTT. Protein sequence: CASSQGETGELFF.

CDR3 protein: CASSVSSSGNTIYF. CDR3 sequence (DNA): TGTGCCAGCAGCGTTTCGAGCTCTGGAAACACCATATATTTT. The V gene is TRBV9, the J gene TRBJ1-3, with D unresolved. This CDR3 contains 14 residues. Deletions cut 2 bases from V and 0 bases from J, with 6 bases between. The germline V gene encodes CDR1 SGDLS and CDR2 YYNGEE.